Below are 19 T cell receptor beta chains sequenced from a single sample in a study of PD-L1 blockade in urothelial cancer. Time point: pretreatment peripheral blood. Sequenced by immunoSEQ multiplex PCR; TCRdb stores in-frame clones only, minus some. The table records 55,000 to 80,000 clones, approximately 83% of them present only once. The sequencing used PBMCs, collected around atezolizumab (anti-PD-L1) treatment. All receptors come from a man aged 60 to 69 with urothelial cancer.

V usage is TRBV7-8 and J usage is TRBJ1-6; TRBD1 is a possible D gene (6 bases). The CDR3 is 14 residues long. Trimming shortened V by 1 base and J by 10 bases, and 11 bases separated the two germline ends. CDR1 and CDR2 (germline): SGHVS, FQNEAQ. The CDR3 sequence: CASSLVRGGSPLHF. As DNA, the CDR3 is TGTGCCAGCAGCTTAGTCAGGGGTGGATCACCCCTCCACTTT.

This sequence joins TRBV11-2 and TRBJ2-7, with 9 nucleotides matching TRBD2. CDR1 is SGHAT, CDR2 FQNNGV, per germline. The CDR3 covers 14 residues. Germline trimming cut 8 bases from V and 2 bases from J; bases unmatched to any gene: 7. The DNA of the CDR3 is TGTGCCAGCGGCGCTCTAGCGGGGCCCTACGAGCAGTACTTC. Its translation: CASGALAGPYEQYF.

The chain couples TRBV7-9 to TRBJ1-1, with D uncertain. Trimming removed 1 base at V and 3 bases at J, with 9 bases between. The CDR3 length is 14 residues. Germline-derived CDR1 and CDR2 are SEHNR and FQNEAQ (reference sequence). CDR3 protein: CASSLVAGYTEAFF. The DNA for the CDR3 is TGTGCCAGCAGCTTAGTCGCCGGGTACACTGAAGCTTTCTTT.

V usage is TRBV5-1 and J usage is TRBJ2-7, with 11 bases fitting TRBD2. V lost 5 bases, J lost 3 bases, and 10 bases stayed unmatched. The germline V gene has CDR1 SGHRS and CDR2 YFSETQ. CDR3 length equals 16 residues. CDR3 sequence (DNA): TGCGCCAGCAGTAGCGGGGGGGCTTCTCCACACTACGAGCAGTACTTC. The encoded protein is CASSSGGASPHYEQYF.

The chain has TRBV9 and TRBJ1-1, with TRBD1 identical over 7 bases. Trimming cost V 2 bases and J 4 bases; bases outside gene matches: 5. Per germline, CDR1 SGDLS and CDR2 YYNGEE. The CDR3 runs 14 residues. CDR3 DNA sequence: TGTGCCAGCAGCGTCGGACAGGCTTTCACTGAAGCTTTCTTT. Translation: CASSVGQAFTEAFF.

This rearrangement joins TRBV28 to TRBJ2-3, with 13 nucleotides matching TRBD2. Germline V gives CDR1 MDHEN, CDR2 SYDVKM. The CDR3 extends over 16 amino acids. The trim removed 4 bases at V and 6 bases at J, leaving 7 bases unmatched. In nucleotides, the CDR3 is TGTGCCAGCAGTTCCAGACTAGCGGGGGGCATGGATACGCAGTATTTT. The encoded protein is CASSSRLAGGMDTQYF. Together with reference TRBV28 and TRBJ2-3, the CDR3 gives the full variable domain: DVKVTQSSRYLVKRTGEKVFLECVQDMDHENMFWYRQDPGLGLRLIYFSYDVKMKEKGDIPEGYSVSREKKERFSLILESASTNQTSMYLCASSSRLAGGMDTQYFGPGTRLTVL.

The genes are TRBV7-6 and TRBJ2-2, with 11 bases that match TRBD2. The CDR3 runs to 17 residues. Germline lookup yields CDR1 SGHVS and CDR2 FNYEAQ. The V gene end was trimmed by 2 bases and the J gene end by 4 bases; junction bases not matched to a gene: 6. CDR3 sequence reads: CASSLHTGTSGTGELFF. For the CDR3, the DNA is TGTGCCAGCAGCTTACATACCGGGACTAGCGGCACCGGGGAGCTGTTTTTT.

The chain links TRBV9 to TRBJ2-7; perhaps TRBD1 as D (6 bases). V was clipped by 4 bases and J by 0 bases, with 11 bases between them. The germline V gene has CDR1 SGDLS and CDR2 YYNGEE. The CDR3 is 14 amino acids. The CDR3 protein is CASSTTGLSYEQYF. The CDR3 region has the DNA TGTGCCAGCAGCACGACAGGCCTCTCCTACGAGCAGTACTTC.

This clone is a singleton in its sample. The chain uses TRBV6-6 and TRBJ1-2, with 8 bases aligning to TRBD1. CDR3 size: 12 residues. Germline values: CDR1 MNHNY, CDR2 SVGAGI (reference sequence). V was clipped by 5 bases and J by 10 bases; unmatched bases: 6. The CDR3 region is CASSPPGGDYTF. Written as DNA, the CDR3 is TGTGCCAGCAGTCCCCCAGGGGGCGACTACACCTTC.

The chain recombines TRBV5-1 with TRBJ2-2; 9 bases agree with TRBD2. The V gene end was trimmed by 7 bases and the J gene end by 3 bases; junction bases not matched to a gene: 10. The CDR3 extends over 16 amino acids. Germline V gene data show CDR1 as SGHRS and CDR2 as YFSETQ. This chain's CDR3 is CASGLAWTSDTGELFF. The CDR3 DNA reads TGCGCCAGCGGACTTGCCTGGACTAGCGACACCGGGGAGCTGTTTTTT. The full variable domain, in which reference TRBV5-1 and TRBJ2-2 provide the parts outside the CDR3, is KAGVTQTPRYLIKTRGQQVTLSCSPISGHRSVSWYQQTPGQGLQFLFEYFSETQRNKGNFPGRFSGRQFSNSRSEMNVSTLELGDSALYLCASGLAWTSDTGELFFGEGSRLTVL.

The chain combines TRBV4-2 with TRBJ1-1; maybe TRBD1 (5 bases). In germline, CDR1 is LGHNA, CDR2 YNFKEQ. The CDR3 loop spans 16 amino acids. V gave up 7 bases and J gave up 3 bases, with 21 bases separating them. CDR3 amino acids: CASTLDPAGIYTEAFF. The CDR3 region has the DNA TGTGCCAGCACACTTGATCCGGCAGGGATATACACTGAAGCTTTCTTT.

The J gene is TRBJ2-3, the V gene TRBV5-1; D gene uncertain. Trimming took off 3 bases at V and 0 bases at J, with 11 bases between the two ends. The V gene's germline CDR1 is SGHRS and CDR2 YFSETQ. This CDR3 has 15 amino acids. CDR3 DNA: TGCGCCAGCAGCTACCGGGTGTCTAGCACAGATACGCAGTATTTT. Its protein product is CASSYRVSSTDTQYF.

The chain employs TRBV6-6 and TRBJ2-3; 12 bases agree with TRBD2. The length of the CDR3 is 15 residues. CDR1 and CDR2 (germline): MNHNY, SVGAGI (reference sequence). V lost 7 bases, J lost 4 bases, and 6 bases stayed unmatched. CDR3 region: CASILLAGGPDTQYF. The CDR3 bases are TGTGCCAGCATCCTTCTAGCGGGGGGGCCAGATACGCAGTATTTT.

This chain joins TRBV11-3 and TRBJ2-6, with a weak D call TRBD1 (7 bases). The CDR3 consists of 15 residues. Per the germline V gene, CDR1 is SGHNT and CDR2 is YENEEA. Trimming stripped 4 bases from V and 4 bases from J, with 11 bases between. CDR3 nucleotide sequence: TGTGCCAGCAGCTCCCAGGGGGGAGGGGCCAACGTCCTGACTTTC. It encodes CASSSQGGGANVLTF.

The chain is built from TRBV11-2 and TRBJ2-5; D is perhaps TRBD2 (7 bases). Deletions cut 3 bases from V and 5 bases from J, with 16 bases between. The CDR3 is made up of 15 amino acids. Per germline, CDR1 SGHAT and CDR2 FQNNGV. The CDR3 here is CASSFNAGAGETQYF. The DNA of the CDR3 is TGTGCCAGCAGCTTTAACGCGGGGGCGGGGGAGACCCAGTACTTC.

The CDR3 is CASSLSGTEETQYF. Written as DNA, the CDR3 is TGTGCCAGCAGCTTATCCGGGACAGAAGAGACCCAGTACTTC. This chain uses TRBV7-3 with TRBJ2-5; TRBD1 aligns across 7 bases. J was trimmed by 3 bases and V by 2 bases; bases with no gene match: 3. This CDR3 spans 14 amino acids. The germline CDR1 and CDR2 sequences are SGHTA and FQGTGA.

This rearrangement joins TRBV11-3 to TRBJ2-3, with 8 bases aligning to TRBD2. CDR3 length: 15 residues. Germline CDR1 is SGHNT and CDR2 is YENEEA. V shed 5 bases and J 2 bases; nucleotides not matched to a gene: 6. In DNA form, the CDR3 reads TGTGCCAGCAGCAACTCGGGGGGGCCCACAGATACGCAGTATTTT. This gives the protein CASSNSGGPTDTQYF.

Points on this clone: Additional DNA sequences in this sample encode the identical CDR3. The chain combines TRBV11-2 with TRBJ2-1; D gene unclear. The CDR3 has 11 residues. Germline assignment: CDR1 SGHAT and CDR2 FQNNGV. V was trimmed by 3 bases and J by 7 bases, leaving 4 bases between them. CDR3 amino acids: CASSFLNEQFF. CDR3 bases: TGTGCCAGCAGCTTCCTAAATGAGCAGTTCTTC.

V and J are TRBV6-1 and TRBJ1-4, with 7 bases matching TRBD1. V shed 4 bases and J 3 bases; nucleotides not matched to a gene: 8. Germline V gene data show CDR1 as MNHNS and CDR2 as SASEGT. The CDR3 loop spans 16 amino acids. DNA for the CDR3: TGTGCCAGCAGTGTCACCCTCGGGACAGCTAATGAAAAACTGTTTTTT. This gives the protein CASSVTLGTANEKLFF.